This T cell receptor beta chain stems from a study of shared clonotypes between healthy human individuals. A word on this clone: Other DNA sequences in this sample translate to the same CDR3.

CD45RA+ naive and CD45RA-negative memory subsets were separated from CD4+ cells. Sequencing used immunoSEQ multiplex PCR; TCRdb keeps in-frame clones, though not all of them. Here the sample spans approximately 2.5 million clones, roughly 93% being singletons. The TCR originated in a man aged 18 to 30 in good health. Some clones in this sample may be carry-over from other donors' samples. The sample consisted of naive CD4+ T cells from PBMCs. The subset: CD45RA+ positively selected.

CDR3 sequence (DNA): TGTGCCTGGAGACAGGGGGCGAACACCGGGGAGCTGTTTTTT. Protein sequence: CAWRQGANTGELFF. V usage is TRBV30 and J usage is TRBJ2-2, with TRBD1 identical over 8 bases. Germline V CDR1 and CDR2: GTSNPN, SVGIG (reference sequence). With V trimmed by 3 bases and J by 0 bases, 0 bases remained unmatched. This CDR3 has 14 amino acids.